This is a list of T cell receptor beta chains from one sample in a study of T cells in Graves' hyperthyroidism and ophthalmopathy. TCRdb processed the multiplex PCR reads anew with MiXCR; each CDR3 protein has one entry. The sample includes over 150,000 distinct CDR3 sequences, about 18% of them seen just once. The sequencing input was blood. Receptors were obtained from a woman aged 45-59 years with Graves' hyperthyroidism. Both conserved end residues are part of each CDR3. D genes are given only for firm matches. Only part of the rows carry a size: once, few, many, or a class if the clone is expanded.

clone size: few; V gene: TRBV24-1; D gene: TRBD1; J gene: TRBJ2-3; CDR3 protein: CATSDLFVRDSRQYF; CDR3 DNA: TGTGCCACCAGTGATCTATTCGTCCGGGACAGCAGGCAGTATTTT
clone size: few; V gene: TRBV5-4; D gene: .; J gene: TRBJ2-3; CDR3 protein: CASSDLANTQYF; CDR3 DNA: TGTGCCAGCAGCGATTTAGCGAATACGCAGTATTTT
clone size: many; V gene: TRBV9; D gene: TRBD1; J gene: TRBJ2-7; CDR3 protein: CASSVGQGSEQYF; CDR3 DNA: TGTGCCAGCAGCGTAGGACAGGGGAGCGAGCAGTACTTC
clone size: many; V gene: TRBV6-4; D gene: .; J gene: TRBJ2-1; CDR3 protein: CASSEVWTDIYNEQFF; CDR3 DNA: TGTGCCAGCAGTGAGGTTTGGACAGACATTTACAATGAGCAGTTCTTC
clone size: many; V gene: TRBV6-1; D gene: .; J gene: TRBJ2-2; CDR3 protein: CASSLGLGELFF; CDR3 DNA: TGTGCCAGCAGTCTCGGACTGGGGGAGCTGTTTTTT
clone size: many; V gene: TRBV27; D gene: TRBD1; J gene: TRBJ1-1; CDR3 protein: CASSLTGGSTEAFF; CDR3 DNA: TGTGCCAGCAGTTTAACAGGGGGGAGCACTGAAGCTTTCTTT
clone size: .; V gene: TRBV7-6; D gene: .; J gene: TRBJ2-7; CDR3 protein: CASSAGPNYEQYF; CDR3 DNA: TGTGCCAGCAGCGCAGGACCTAACTACGAGCAGTACTTC
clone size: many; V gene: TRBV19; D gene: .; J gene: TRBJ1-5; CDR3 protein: CASSISTASNQPQHF; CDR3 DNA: TGTGCCAGTAGTATATCGACAGCTAGCAATCAGCCCCAGCATTTT
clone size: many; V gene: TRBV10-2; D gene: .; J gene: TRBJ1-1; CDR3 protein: CASTGGGVDTEAFF; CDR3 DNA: TGCGCCAGCACCGGTGGGGGGGTCGACACTGAAGCTTTCTTT
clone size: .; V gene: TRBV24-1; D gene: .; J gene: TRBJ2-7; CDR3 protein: CATSDSLHEQYF; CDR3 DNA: TGTGCCACCAGTGACTCCCTACACGAGCAGTACTTC
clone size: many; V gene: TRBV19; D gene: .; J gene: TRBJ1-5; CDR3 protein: CASSVQGFGNQPQHF; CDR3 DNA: TGTGCCAGTAGTGTCCAGGGTTTCGGCAATCAGCCCCAGCATTTT
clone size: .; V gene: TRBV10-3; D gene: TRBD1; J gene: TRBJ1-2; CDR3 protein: CAISARQGTYGYTF; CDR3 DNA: TGTGCCATCAGTGCTCGACAGGGGACTTATGGCTACACCTTC
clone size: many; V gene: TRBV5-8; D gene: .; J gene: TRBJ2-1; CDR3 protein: CASSPGHEQFF; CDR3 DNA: TGTGCCAGCAGCCCCGGACATGAGCAGTTCTTC
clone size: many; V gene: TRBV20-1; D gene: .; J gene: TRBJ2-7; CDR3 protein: CSASNPGSYEQYF; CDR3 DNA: TGCAGTGCTAGTAATCCGGGGTCCTACGAGCAGTACTTC
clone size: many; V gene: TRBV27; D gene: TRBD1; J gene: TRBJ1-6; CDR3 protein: CASSQTGTGFNSPLHF; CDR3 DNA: TGTGCCAGCAGCCAAACCGGGACAGGGTTTAACTCACCCCTCCACTTT
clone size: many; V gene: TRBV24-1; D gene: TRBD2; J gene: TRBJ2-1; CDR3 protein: CATSDSPGLADNEQFF; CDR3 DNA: TGTGCCACCAGTGATTCCCCGGGACTAGCGGACAATGAGCAGTTCTTC
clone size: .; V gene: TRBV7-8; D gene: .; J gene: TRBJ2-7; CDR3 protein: CASSLVGGVPTGLSYEQYF; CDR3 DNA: TGTGCCAGCAGCTTAGTAGGGGGAGTCCCCACGGGGTTAAGCTACGAGCAGTACTTC
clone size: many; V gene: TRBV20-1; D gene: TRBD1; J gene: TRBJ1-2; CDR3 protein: CSASTPWDRGRVIDGYTF; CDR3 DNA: TGCAGTGCTAGCACCCCGTGGGACAGGGGGCGCGTCATCGATGGCTACACCTTC
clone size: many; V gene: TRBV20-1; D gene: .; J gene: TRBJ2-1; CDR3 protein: CSARSPDWKNEQFF; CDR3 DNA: TGCAGTGCTAGATCCCCCGACTGGAAAAATGAGCAGTTCTTC
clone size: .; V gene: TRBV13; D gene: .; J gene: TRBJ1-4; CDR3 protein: CASSFGGGGEKLFF; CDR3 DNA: TGTGCCAGCAGCTTCGGAGGGGGGGGTGAAAAACTGTTTTTT
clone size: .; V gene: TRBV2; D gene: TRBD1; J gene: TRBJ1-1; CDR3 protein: CASSEGQGLSGAGAEAFF; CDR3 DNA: TGTGCCAGCAGCGAGGGACAGGGGTTGTCCGGGGCCGGGGCTGAAGCTTTCTTT
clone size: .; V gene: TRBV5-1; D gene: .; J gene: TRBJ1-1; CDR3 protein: CASSLGVGVEDTEAFF; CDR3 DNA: TGCGCCAGCAGCTTGGGGGTTGGGGTGGAGGACACTGAAGCTTTCTTT
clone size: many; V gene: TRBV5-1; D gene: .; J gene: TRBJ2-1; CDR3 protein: CASSLVQLRSSYNEQFF; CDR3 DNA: TGCGCCAGCAGCTTGGTACAGCTGAGGAGCTCCTACAATGAGCAATTCTTC
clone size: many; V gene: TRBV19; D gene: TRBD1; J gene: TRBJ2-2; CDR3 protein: CASSQGANTGELFF; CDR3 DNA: TGTGCCAGTAGTCAGGGGGCTAACACCGGGGAGCTGTTTTTT
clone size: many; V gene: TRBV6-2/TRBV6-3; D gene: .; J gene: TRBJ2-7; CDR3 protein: CASSYSQTGYEQYF; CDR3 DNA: TGTGCCAGCAGTTACTCCCAGACGGGCTACGAGCAGTACTTC
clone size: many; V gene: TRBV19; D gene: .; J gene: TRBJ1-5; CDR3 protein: CASSIQVGGPGNQPQHF; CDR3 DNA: TGTGCCAGTAGTATACAGGTAGGGGGGCCGGGCAATCAGCCCCAGCATTTT
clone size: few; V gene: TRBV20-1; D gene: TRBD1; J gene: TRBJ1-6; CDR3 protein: CSARDPGTGYNSPLHF; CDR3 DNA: TGCAGTGCTAGAGACCCTGGGACAGGGTACAATTCACCCCTCCACTTT
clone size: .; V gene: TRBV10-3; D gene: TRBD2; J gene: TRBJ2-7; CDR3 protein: CAISPRGGGEQYF; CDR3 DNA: TGTGCCATCAGCCCGCGGGGGGGGGGCGAGCAGTACTTC
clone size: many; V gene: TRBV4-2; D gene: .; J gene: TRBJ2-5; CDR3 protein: CASSQDVSGLLGTQYF; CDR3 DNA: TGTGCCAGCAGCCAAGATGTAAGCGGCCTATTAGGGACCCAGTACTTC
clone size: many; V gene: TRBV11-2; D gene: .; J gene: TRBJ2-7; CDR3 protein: CASSFVWSYEQYF; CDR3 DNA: TGTGCCAGCAGCTTTGTCTGGTCCTACGAGCAGTACTTC
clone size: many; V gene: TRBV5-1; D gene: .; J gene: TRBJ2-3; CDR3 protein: CASSPGLDPAPDTQYF; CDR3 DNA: TGCGCCAGCAGCCCCGGTCTGGACCCCGCCCCAGATACGCAGTATTTT
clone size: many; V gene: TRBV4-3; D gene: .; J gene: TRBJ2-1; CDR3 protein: CASSQDRRENEQFF; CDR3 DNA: TGCGCCAGCAGCCAAGATCGCAGGGAGAATGAGCAGTTCTTC
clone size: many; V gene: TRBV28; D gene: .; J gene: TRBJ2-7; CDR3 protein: CASSLLGGNEQYF; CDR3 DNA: TGTGCCAGCAGTTTATTGGGGGGAAACGAGCAGTACTTC
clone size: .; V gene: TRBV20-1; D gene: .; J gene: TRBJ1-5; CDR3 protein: CSARGTGDQPQHF; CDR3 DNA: TGCAGTGCTAGAGGGACCGGGGATCAGCCCCAGCATTTT
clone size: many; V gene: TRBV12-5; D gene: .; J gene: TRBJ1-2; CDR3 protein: CASGLEGFRGYTF; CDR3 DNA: TGTGCTAGTGGTTTGGAAGGGTTCCGGGGCTACACCTTC
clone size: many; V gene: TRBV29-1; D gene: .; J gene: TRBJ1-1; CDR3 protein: CSVGRVMNTEAFF; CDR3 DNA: TGCAGCGTTGGGAGGGTCATGAACACTGAAGCTTTCTTT
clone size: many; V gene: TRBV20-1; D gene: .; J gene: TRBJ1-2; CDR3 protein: CSARFWGPYGYTF; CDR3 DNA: TGCAGTGCTAGATTCTGGGGCCCCTATGGCTACACCTTC
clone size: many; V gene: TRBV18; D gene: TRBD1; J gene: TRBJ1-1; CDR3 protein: CASSPQTTGVTEAFF; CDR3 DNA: TGTGCCAGCTCACCACAAACTACAGGGGTAACTGAAGCTTTCTTT
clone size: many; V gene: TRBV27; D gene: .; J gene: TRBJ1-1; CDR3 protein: CASSSLPAGVNTEAFF; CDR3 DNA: TGTGCCAGCAGTTCCCTCCCGGCAGGGGTGAACACTGAAGCTTTCTTT
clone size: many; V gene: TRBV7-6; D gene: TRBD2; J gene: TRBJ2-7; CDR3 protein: CASSLGGWSGGPTEQYF; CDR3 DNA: TGTGCCAGCAGCTTAGGAGGGTGGAGCGGGGGGCCTACGGAGCAGTACTTC
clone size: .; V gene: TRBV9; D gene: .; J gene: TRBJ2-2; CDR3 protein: CASRGTWHTGELFF; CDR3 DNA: TGTGCCAGCAGGGGGACATGGCACACCGGGGAGCTGTTTTTT
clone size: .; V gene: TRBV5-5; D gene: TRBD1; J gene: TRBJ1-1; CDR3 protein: CASSPAPGGAEAFF; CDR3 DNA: TGTGCCAGCAGCCCCGCCCCAGGGGGGGCTGAAGCTTTCTTT
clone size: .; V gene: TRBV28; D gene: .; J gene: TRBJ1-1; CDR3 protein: CASSLSLEGTDTEAFF; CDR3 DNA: TGTGCCAGCAGTTTATCCCTGGAGGGCACGGACACTGAAGCTTTCTTT
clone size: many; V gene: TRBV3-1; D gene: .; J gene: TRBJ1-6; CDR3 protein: CASSHRDGRVSPLHF; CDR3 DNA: TGTGCCAGCAGCCACCGGGACGGACGAGTTTCACCCCTCCACTTT
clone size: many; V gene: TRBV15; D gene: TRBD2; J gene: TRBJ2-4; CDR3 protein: CATSRERGSGGEGTKNIQYF; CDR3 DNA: TGTGCCACCAGCAGAGAGAGGGGTAGCGGGGGCGAGGGGACCAAAAACATTCAGTACTTC
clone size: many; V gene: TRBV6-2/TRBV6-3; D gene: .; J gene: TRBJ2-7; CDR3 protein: CASSFWGSSYEQYF; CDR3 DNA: TGTGCCAGCAGTTTTTGGGGGAGCTCCTACGAGCAGTACTTC
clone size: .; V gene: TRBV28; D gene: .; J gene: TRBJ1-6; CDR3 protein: CASSLDGRGYNSPLHF; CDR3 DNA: TGTGCCAGCAGCCTTGACGGACGGGGTTATAATTCACCCCTCCACTTT
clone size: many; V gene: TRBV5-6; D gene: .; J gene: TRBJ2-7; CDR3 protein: CASSSGISYEQYF; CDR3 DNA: TGTGCCAGCAGCTCAGGGATCTCCTACGAGCAGTACTTC
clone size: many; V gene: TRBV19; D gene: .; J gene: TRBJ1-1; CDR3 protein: CASADRMNTEAFF; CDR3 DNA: TGTGCCAGCGCGGACAGAATGAACACTGAAGCTTTCTTT
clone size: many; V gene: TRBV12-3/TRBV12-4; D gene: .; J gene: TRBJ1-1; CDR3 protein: CASSFPGDTEAFF; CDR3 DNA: TGTGCCAGCAGTTTTCCAGGGGACACTGAAGCTTTCTTT
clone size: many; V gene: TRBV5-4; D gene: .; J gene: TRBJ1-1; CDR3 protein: CASSDRTNTEAFF; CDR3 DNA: TGTGCCAGCAGCGACAGGACGAACACTGAAGCTTTCTTT
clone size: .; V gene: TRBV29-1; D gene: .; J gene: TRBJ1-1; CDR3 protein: CSVERDNMNTEAFF; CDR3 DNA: TGCAGCGTTGAGAGGGACAACATGAACACTGAAGCTTTCTTT
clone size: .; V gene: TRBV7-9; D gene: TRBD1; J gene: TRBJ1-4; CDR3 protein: CASSFTGGEEKLFF; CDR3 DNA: TGTGCCAGCAGCTTCACAGGGGGGGAGGAAAAACTGTTTTTT
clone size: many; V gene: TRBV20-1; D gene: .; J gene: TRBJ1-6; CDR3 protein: CSAGTATSSYNSPLHF; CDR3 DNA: TGCAGTGCCGGGACTGCGACTAGCTCCTATAATTCACCCCTCCACTTT
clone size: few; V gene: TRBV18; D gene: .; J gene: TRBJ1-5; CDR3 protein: CASSPSGGYNQPQHF; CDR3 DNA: TGTGCCAGCTCACCATCCGGGGGTTACAATCAGCCCCAGCATTTT
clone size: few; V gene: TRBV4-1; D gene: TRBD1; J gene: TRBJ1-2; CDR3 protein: CASSQDGGGTVNYGYTF; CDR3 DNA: TGCGCCAGCAGCCAAGATGGAGGAGGGACAGTTAACTATGGCTACACCTTC
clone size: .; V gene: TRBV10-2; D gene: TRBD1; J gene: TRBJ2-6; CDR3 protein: CASRPSTGEIPSGANVLTF; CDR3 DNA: TGCGCCAGCAGGCCCTCGACAGGGGAGATCCCCTCTGGGGCCAACGTCCTGACTTTC